Below, one TCR beta chain is given with its context. The V end lost 5 bases, the J end lost 6 bases, and 6 bases lay between the germline ends. The CDR3 has 11 amino acids. Looked up from germline, CDR1 is SNHLY and CDR2 is FYNNEI. The data were obtained in a study of cytomegalovirus exposure and HLA in healthy donors. Measured with immunoSEQ multiplex PCR; TCRdb has only the in-frame clones, and not every one. This table has 150,000 to 200,000 clones, about 85% appearing once. The genes are TRBV2 and TRBJ2-3; the D gene is possibly TRBD2 (5 bases). The TCR was taken from a man aged 25-40 years in good health and CMV-seropositive. Sequenced: PBMCs. The CDR3 here is CASSIADTQYF. In DNA form, the CDR3 reads TGTGCCAGCAGTATAGCGGATACGCAGTATTTT.